The 14 T cell receptor beta chains reported below all come from one sample, sequenced in a study of blood T cell repertoires in COVID-19. This table comes from immunoSEQ multiplex PCR, and its TCRdb copy is limited to in-frame clones, with some not included. The data hold about 36,000 clones, with around four fifths observed a single time. Sequencing was done on a sample of peripheral blood. These receptors were obtained from a human donor in a cohort sampled during active COVID-19.

The chain is built from TRBV28 and TRBJ1-2; D possibly corresponds to TRBD1 (5 bases). The V end was cut by 6 bases, the J end by 5 bases, with 19 bases between. CDR1 MDHEN and CDR2 SYDVKM come from the germline V gene. This CDR3 comprises 15 residues. CDR3 sequence reads: CASRAPGGFGYGYTF. CDR3 nucleotides: TGTGCCAGCAGGGCCCCGGGGGGGTTTGGGTATGGCTACACCTTC.

This clone has just one count. V gene TRBV7-9 combines with J gene TRBJ1-2; the match to TRBD1 covers 8 bases. The germline V gene has CDR1 SEHNR and CDR2 FQNEAQ (reference sequence). The trim removed 5 bases at V and 8 bases at J, leaving 4 bases unmatched. The CDR3 spans 12 residues. The DNA of the CDR3 is TGTGCCAGCAGCCCGACAGGGGAAGGCTACACCTTC. Amino acid sequence: CASSPTGEGYTF.

The chain uses TRBV6-6 and TRBJ1-5, with TRBD1 matching over 7 bases. Germline V lookup: CDR1 MNHNY, CDR2 SVGAGI (reference sequence). There are 16 residues in the CDR3. Trimming cost V 5 bases and J 2 bases; bases outside gene matches: 9. The CDR3 DNA is TGTGCCAGCAGTGGGTCCCACAGGGGCGGCAATCAGCCCCAGCATTTT. It yields the protein CASSGSHRGGNQPQHF.

V usage is TRBV29-1 and J usage is TRBJ1-2; 7 bases map to TRBD1. J was trimmed by 5 bases and V by 7 bases; bases with no gene match: 10. The germline V gene has CDR1 SQVTM and CDR2 ANQGSEA. The CDR3 contains 13 residues. Here the CDR3 DNA reads TGCAGCGAAAACTACAGGGGCGATTATGGCTACACCTTC. Its protein is CSENYRGDYGYTF.

This chain connects TRBV30 to TRBJ2-3; 15 nucleotides line up with TRBD2. This CDR3 contains 18 residues. Losses at the gene ends were 2 bases for V and 5 bases for J; bases not matched to a gene: 11. Germline CDR1 is GTSNPN and CDR2 is SVGIG (reference sequence). The CDR3 sequence is CAWSSGLAGGGVIDTQYF. As DNA, the CDR3 is TGTGCCTGGAGTTCGGGACTAGCGGGGGGCGGGGTGATAGATACGCAGTATTTT.

CDR3 residues: CASSLVSGSQETQYF. CDR3 sequence (DNA): TGCGCCAGCAGCTTGGTTAGCGGGTCGCAAGAGACCCAGTACTTC. V is TRBV5-1 and J is TRBJ2-5; 7 nucleotides line up with TRBD2. From germline, CDR1 is SGHRS and CDR2 YFSETQ. The length of the CDR3 is 15 residues. J lost 2 bases, V lost 0 bases, and 4 bases had no gene match. The whole variable domain, filled in from reference TRBV5-1 and TRBJ2-5, reads KAGVTQTPRYLIKTRGQQVTLSCSPISGHRSVSWYQQTPGQGLQFLFEYFSETQRNKGNFPGRFSGRQFSNSRSEMNVSTLELGDSALYLCASSLVSGSQETQYFGPGTRLLVL.

J is TRBJ2-7 and V is TRBV11-2; perhaps TRBD1 as D (6 bases). This CDR3 is 16 amino acids long. The germline V gene encodes CDR1 SGHAT and CDR2 FQNNGV. Trimming stripped 3 bases from V and 2 bases from J, with 17 bases between. DNA of the CDR3: TGTGCCAGCAGCTTTCTTTTGCAGGGGTTTCCCTACGAGCAGTACTTC. Translation gives CASSFLLQGFPYEQYF.

The genes are TRBV29-1 and TRBJ1-4; 7 bases are a match to TRBD1. This CDR3 region has 14 residues. The germline V gene encodes CDR1 SQVTM and CDR2 ANQGSEA. V lost 3 bases and J lost 7; bases outside the gene matches: 8. CDR3 coding DNA: TGCAGCGTTGAGACGACAGGGTTCCCTGAAAAACTGTTTTTT. It translates to CSVETTGFPEKLFF. The full variable domain, rest sourced from reference TRBV29-1 and TRBJ1-4, is SAVISQKPSRDICQRGTSLTIQCQVDSQVTMMFWYRQQPGQSLTLIATANQGSEATYESGFVIDKFPISRPNLTFSTLTVSNMSPEDSSIYLCSVETTGFPEKLFFGSGTQLSVL.

The chain has TRBV6-6 and TRBJ2-5; 9 bases match TRBD2. Trimming took 6 bases from V and 1 from J; bases not matched to a gene: 0. The CDR3 consists of 13 residues. Germline values: CDR1 MNHNY, CDR2 SVGAGI (reference sequence). CDR3 region: CASRGLAQETQYF. For the CDR3, the DNA is TGTGCCAGCAGGGGACTAGCCCAAGAGACCCAGTACTTC.

The CDR3 DNA follows: TGTGCCAGCAGTTTACAGGGGGCGAACACCGGGGAGCTGTTTTTT. Amino acid sequence: CASSLQGANTGELFF. This chain uses TRBV27 with TRBJ2-2; 7 nucleotides align to TRBD1. Germline values: CDR1 MNHEY, CDR2 SMNVEV (reference sequence). V lost 2 bases to trimming and J lost 0 bases; unmatched junction nucleotides: 0. The CDR3 length is 15 residues.

This rearrangement joins TRBV5-1 to TRBJ2-1; 8 bases map to TRBD2. The CDR3 has 18 amino acids. Germline trimming cut 0 bases from V and 0 bases from J; bases unmatched to any gene: 8. CDR1 and CDR2 (germline): SGHRS, YFSETQ. Here the CDR3 reads CASSLGPQAGASYNEQFF. Written as DNA, the CDR3 is TGCGCCAGCAGCTTGGGCCCCCAAGCGGGGGCCTCCTACAATGAGCAGTTCTTC. Based on the CDR3 plus reference TRBV5-1 and TRBJ2-1, the full variable domain is KAGVTQTPRYLIKTRGQQVTLSCSPISGHRSVSWYQQTPGQGLQFLFEYFSETQRNKGNFPGRFSGRQFSNSRSEMNVSTLELGDSALYLCASSLGPQAGASYNEQFFGPGTRLTVL.

This clone was seen a handful of times. This chain joins TRBV9 and TRBJ2-3, with TRBD2 identical over 16 bases. The ends lost 3 bases at V and 7 bases at J; junction bases unmatched: 11. The germline gives CDR1 SGDLS, CDR2 YYNGEE. The CDR3 is made up of 18 amino acids. DNA of the CDR3: TGTGCCAGCAGCGCAGAGGGACTAGCGGGGGGGCTCAAGAATACGCAGTATTTT. Its protein product is CASSAEGLAGGLKNTQYF.

The chain couples TRBV6-5 to TRBJ2-1; D might be TRBD2 (7 bases). The CDR3 contains 12 residues. Per the germline V gene, CDR1 is MNHEY and CDR2 is SVGAGI. Trimming took off 10 bases at V and 12 bases at J, with 19 bases between the two ends. The CDR3 loop is CATLPQRGGQFF. The CDR3 DNA reads as TGTGCCACCCTTCCCCAGAGGGGGGGGCAGTTCTTC.

This rearrangement joins TRBV9 to TRBJ2-1; D is undetermined. The CDR3 has 13 amino acids. The V end was cut by 0 bases, the J end by 4 bases, with 5 bases between. The germline V gene encodes CDR1 SGDLS and CDR2 YYNGEE. The CDR3 DNA reads as TGTGCCAGCAGCGTAGCTATATACAATGAGCAGTTCTTC. Encoded protein: CASSVAIYNEQFF.